This passage covers 17 T cell receptor beta chains from one sample sequenced in a study of blood T cell repertoires in COVID-19 (TCRdb year 2020). The library was generated by the immunoSEQ multiplex PCR assay. The immuneACCESS repertoire file appears here via TCRdb, limited to in-frame rearrangements. These files lack a portion of the clones; in checked studies, under half of the deficit traces to unresolved V genes, and the cause of the others is not known. The sample table shows approximately 150,000 clones, and approximately 82% are seen once. The top ten clones comprise approximately 18% of the sample. The sample comprised peripheral blood. The source is a woman in her 70s who had recovered from COVID-19.

The chain uses TRBV6-5 and TRBJ1-1; D gene uncertain. V shed 0 bases and J shed 7 bases, with 9 bases lying between them. Germline CDR1 is MNHEY and CDR2 is SVGAGI. This CDR3 region has 13 residues. CDR3 region: CASSYSRSLEAFF. The CDR3 DNA sequence: TGTGCCAGCAGTTACTCGCGATCTCTTGAAGCTTTCTTT.

The chain carries TRBV18 and TRBJ2-5; a weak D match, TRBD2 (5 bases). This CDR3 is built from 14 residues. The germline V gene has CDR1 KGHSH and CDR2 LQKENI. V was shortened by 1 base and J by 5 bases, with 11 bases between the two germline ends. In DNA form, the CDR3 reads TGTGCCAGCTCACCACGGTCGGGGAGTGAGACCCAGTACTTC. Its translation is CASSPRSGSETQYF.

The chain joins TRBV10-3 to TRBJ2-5; 8 bases align to TRBD1. This CDR3 has 14 amino acids. CDR1 and CDR2 from the germline V gene are ENHRY and SYGVKD. The J segment lost 0 bases and the V segment lost 4 bases, leaving 1 base of the junction unmatched. The chain's CDR3 is CAISGDRYQETQYF. In DNA form, the CDR3 reads TGTGCCATCAGTGGGGACAGGTACCAAGAGACCCAGTACTTC.

The gene calls are TRBV7-2 and TRBJ2-7; D is ambiguous. The V gene lost 0 bases and the J gene lost 0 bases, with 12 bases spanning the gap. The CDR3 runs 16 residues. Germline loops: CDR1 SGHTA, CDR2 FQGNSA. As DNA, the CDR3 is TGTGCCAGCAGCTTAGCGGCAGGCGAAAGCTCCTACGAGCAGTACTTC. Its translation: CASSLAAGESSYEQYF.

This clone was counted between two and nine times. This chain uses TRBV7-2 with TRBJ2-1, with D tentatively TRBD2 (6 bases). Germline V CDR1 and CDR2: SGHTA, FQGNSA. Trimming removed 10 bases from V and 2 bases from J, with 15 bases in between. This CDR3 has 14 residues. The CDR3 nucleotides read TGTGCCACCGTCCGGGACTCGGCCTACAATGAGCAGTTCTTC. The encoded protein is CATVRDSAYNEQFF.

The chain is built from TRBV7-3 and TRBJ1-1; no firm D call. The CDR3 totals 13 residues. Germline CDR1 reads SGHTA; CDR2 reads FQGTGA. V was pared by 5 bases and J by 1 base, with 8 bases between. In DNA, the CDR3 is TGTGCCAGCAGCCGCACATCGAACACTGAAGCTTTCTTT. It codes for CASSRTSNTEAFF.

This clone was detected a few times. J is TRBJ2-7 and V is TRBV10-1, with 8 bases matching TRBD2. Germline V gives CDR1 WNHNN, CDR2 SYGVQD (reference sequence). The CDR3 has 16 residues. J was trimmed by 2 bases and V by 1 base; bases with no gene match: 7. Written as DNA, the CDR3 is TGCGCCAGCAGTGAGTGGGAACTAGCGGACCCCTACGAGCAGTACTTC. Amino acid sequence: CASSEWELADPYEQYF.

The CDR3 spells CASSYERVSTDTQYF. CDR3 nucleotides: TGTGCCAGCAGTTACGAGCGGGTTAGCACAGATACGCAGTATTTT. The V gene is TRBV6-6, the J gene TRBJ2-3; a weak D match, TRBD2 (6 bases). The CDR3 totals 15 residues. Trimming took 2 bases from V and 0 from J, leaving 9 bases between them. Germline V gene data show CDR1 as MNHNY and CDR2 as SVGAGI (reference sequence).

The genes are TRBV5-4 and TRBJ1-2; 8 nucleotides agree with TRBD1. Losses at the gene ends were 4 bases for V and 2 bases for J; bases not matched to a gene: 7. CDR3 size: 15 residues. The germline CDR1 and CDR2 sequences are SGHNT and YYREEE (reference sequence). CDR3 coding DNA: TGTGCCAGCAGCCACAGGGGGTCGGGGAACTATGGCTACACCTTC. It yields the protein CASSHRGSGNYGYTF. Full variable domain (missing parts from reference TRBV5-4 and TRBJ1-2): ETGVTQSPTHLIKTRGQQVTLRCSSQSGHNTVSWYQQALGQGPQFIFQYYREEENGRGNFPPRFSGLQFPNYSSELNVNALELDDSALYLCASSHRGSGNYGYTFGSGTRLTVV.

The V and J genes are TRBV10-3 and TRBJ1-1; 10 bases agree with TRBD1. CDR3 size: 15 residues. Germline V CDR1 and CDR2: ENHRY, SYGVKD. V shed 6 bases and J 6 bases; nucleotides not matched to a gene: 10. This CDR3 reads CAISSRTGGLAEAFF. CDR3 DNA: TGTGCCATCAGCTCCCGGACAGGGGGGTTGGCTGAAGCTTTCTTT.

The rearrangement uses TRBV7-2 and TRBJ1-2; possible D gene TRBD1, 6 bases. Germline V gives CDR1 SGHTA, CDR2 FQGNSA. The CDR3 loop spans 15 amino acids. Trimming pared 1 base from V and 6 bases from J, leaving 15 bases between. CDR3 DNA: TGTGCCAGCAGCTTAGGCGGGGGGGCAGGGCATGGCTACACCTTC. Translated: CASSLGGGAGHGYTF.

This clone was counted between two and nine times. The chain has TRBV6-5 and TRBJ1-2, with TRBD1 as a possible D gene (5 bases). Germline values: CDR1 MNHEY, CDR2 SVGAGI. The CDR3 has 14 residues. V lost 5 bases, J lost 6 bases, and 16 bases lay in between. The CDR3 spells CASSTWGERDGYTF. The CDR3 DNA is TGTGCCAGCAGTACCTGGGGGGAACGGGATGGCTACACCTTC.

The rearrangement links TRBV20-1 to TRBJ1-1, with D unresolved. Germline CDR1 reads DFQATT; CDR2 reads SNEGSKA (reference sequence). The V gene lost 0 bases and the J gene lost 6 bases, with 5 bases spanning the gap. The CDR3 length is 11 residues. The CDR3 DNA reads as TGCAGTGCTAGAGATACGGCTGAAGCTTTCTTT. Translating it yields CSARDTAEAFF.

V is TRBV10-3 and J is TRBJ1-1; D is perhaps TRBD1 (6 bases). There are 13 residues in the CDR3. V was shortened by 4 bases and J by 1 base, with 7 bases between the two germline ends. In germline, CDR1 is ENHRY, CDR2 SYGVKD. The CDR3 loop is CAISGRGNTEAFF. The CDR3 nucleotides are TGTGCCATCAGTGGCAGGGGGAACACTGAAGCTTTCTTT.

This chain connects TRBV5-1 to TRBJ2-1; 9 bases align to TRBD2. This CDR3 comprises 13 residues. Trimming cost V 3 bases and J 9 bases; bases outside gene matches: 4. Germline-derived CDR1 and CDR2 are SGHRS and YFSETQ. CDR3: CASSSVAGAEQFF. The CDR3 coding sequence is TGCGCCAGCAGCTCCGTAGCGGGAGCTGAGCAGTTCTTC.

The chain is built from TRBV4-1 and TRBJ2-5, with D perhaps matching TRBD2 (6 bases). Trimming cost V 0 bases and J 6 bases, with 8 bases left between them. CDR3 length: 13 residues. CDR1 MGHRA and CDR2 YSYEKL come from the germline V gene. The CDR3 sequence is CASSQDGGKTQYF. In DNA form, the CDR3 reads TGCGCCAGCAGCCAAGATGGGGGGAAGACCCAGTACTTC.

This clone was recorded only once. The V gene is TRBV5-1, the J gene TRBJ2-2; 10 bases line up with TRBD2. This CDR3 is 16 amino acids long. Per germline, CDR1 SGHRS and CDR2 YFSETQ. V trimming: 4 bases; J trimming: 1 base; junction bases outside the gene matches: 4. Here the CDR3 DNA reads TGCGCCAGCAGCGAACTAGCGGGGCGGAACACCGGGGAGCTGTTTTTT. As protein: CASSELAGRNTGELFF.